One and the same sample provided the 5 T cell receptor beta chains below, sequenced in a study of CD8 T cells in Susac syndrome. RNA was extracted with the RNeasy kit, and a quantity of roughly 0.5 to 1 ug was reverse transcribed using random hexamers. TCRdb used MiXCR to reprocess the immunoSEQ multiplex PCR reads, holding one entry per CDR3 protein. The sample holds hundreds of thousands of distinct CDR3 sequences, roughly 95% seen once. The material sequenced was CD4+ T cells from PBMCs. Source of these receptors: a human donor with multiple sclerosis.

The chain carries TRBV3-1 and TRBJ2-5; D perhaps matches TRBD2 (5 bases). CDR1 is LGHDT, CDR2 YNNKEL, per germline (reference sequence). V was clipped by 2 bases and J by 7 bases, with 20 bases between them. The CDR3 is made up of 16 amino acids. CDR3 coding DNA: TGTGCCAGCAGCCAAATAGTAGGAATAGCGAGAGGGACCCAGTACTTC. Protein product: CASSQIVGIARGTQYF.

This chain connects TRBV12-3 or TRBV12-4 to TRBJ2-1; D possibly corresponds to TRBD2 (6 bases). CDR3 size: 13 residues. V lost 7 bases and J 9 bases, leaving 16 bases between the germline ends. CDR3 sequence reads: CASTLGGRGEQFF. The CDR3 region has the DNA TGTGCCAGCACCCTGGGGGGTCGGGGTGAGCAGTTCTTC.

This clonotype is a singleton in its sample. The J gene is TRBJ2-3, the V gene TRBV7-8; 8 bases are a match to TRBD2. This CDR3 contains 15 residues. In germline, CDR1 is SGHVS, CDR2 FQNEAQ. V lost 1 base, J lost 8 bases, and 8 bases stayed unmatched. The CDR3 bases are TGTGCCAGCAGCTTAGTATCTAGCGGGTCAGCTACGCAGTATTTT. Translating it yields CASSLVSSGSATQYF.

The rearrangement uses TRBV12-3 or TRBV12-4 and TRBJ1-2, with D possibly TRBD1 on 5 matching bases. The CDR3 is 15 residues long. The V end was cut by 6 bases, the J end by 0 bases, with 14 bases between. The CDR3 nucleotides are TGTGCCAGCAGATCGACAGCATCAACTAACTATGGCTACACCTTC. Residues: CASRSTASTNYGYTF.

The chain recombines TRBV19 with TRBJ2-1; D not certain. The CDR3 covers 14 residues. V lost 4 bases to trimming and J lost 9 bases, with 16 bases between them. CDR1 is LNHDA, CDR2 SQIVND, per germline (reference sequence). In DNA form, the CDR3 reads TGTGCCAGTAGTAGCGGAACGTTGGGCGGTGAGCAGTTCTTC. Encoded protein: CASSSGTLGGEQFF. Supplemented by reference TRBV19 and TRBJ2-1, the full variable domain reads DGGITQSPKYLFRKEGQNVTLSCEQNLNHDAMYWYRQDPGQGLRLIYYSQIVNDFQKGDIAEGYSVSREKKESFPLTVTSAQKNPTAFYLCASSSGTLGGEQFFGPGTRLTVL.